This TCR beta chain originates from a study of blood T cells in healthy people across ages. Findings and limits, study-wide: Diversity of TCR beta per million T cells declined in a roughly linear way with age.

Alongside a J-beta primer mix, a sample-barcoded 5' primer served in a second PCR lasting roughly 7 to 11 cycles. Every single cDNA molecule received a tag from a template-switch adaptor with 12 random nucleotides. One entry per CDR3 protein, called by TCRdb with MiXCR from the 5' RACE reads. The sample lists some 780,000 distinct CDR3 sequences, around 50% occurring once. Germline V lookup: CDR1 SGDLS, CDR2 YYNGEE. The CDR3 has 17 residues. V lost 3 bases and J lost 2; bases outside the gene matches: 9. This clonotype turned up a few times. Its specificity is unknown. Source material: blood. The V and J genes are TRBV9 and TRBJ2-3; TRBD2 matches 10 bases. The TCR originated in a man aged 35 to 55 in good health. Here the CDR3 DNA reads TGTGCCAGCAGCGAAAACCTTAGCGGGGGGAACACAGATACGCAGTATTTT. Encoded protein: CASSENLSGGNTDTQYF.